This TCR beta chain was recorded in a study of cytomegalovirus exposure and HLA in healthy donors. Study-wide points: In a later analysis, at a false discovery rate of 0.05, over 15,000 TCR beta sequences were associated with HLA alleles. In an earlier analysis, productive rearrangement rates for most beta V segments clustered near 87% or 30%.

Remarks on this clone: The antigen is unknown.

Trimming cost V 5 bases and J 5 bases; bases outside gene matches: 4. Germline CDR1 reads MNHEY; CDR2 reads SMNVEV (reference sequence). The CDR3 covers 14 residues. The PCR ran on 60 Vbeta and 13 Jbeta primers. TCRdb's copy holds only in-frame clones and misses some; the assay was immunoSEQ multiplex PCR. The sample has over 150,000 clones; approximately 81% are singletons. The sequenced sample consisted of PBMCs. The chain carries TRBV27 and TRBJ1-1, with TRBD1 identical over 11 bases. The sequence derives from a boy younger than 10 in good health and CMV-seronegative. CDR3 amino acids: CASSRDRGSTEAFF. The CDR3 DNA follows: TGTGCCAGCAGTCGGGACAGGGGGAGTACTGAAGCTTTCTTT.